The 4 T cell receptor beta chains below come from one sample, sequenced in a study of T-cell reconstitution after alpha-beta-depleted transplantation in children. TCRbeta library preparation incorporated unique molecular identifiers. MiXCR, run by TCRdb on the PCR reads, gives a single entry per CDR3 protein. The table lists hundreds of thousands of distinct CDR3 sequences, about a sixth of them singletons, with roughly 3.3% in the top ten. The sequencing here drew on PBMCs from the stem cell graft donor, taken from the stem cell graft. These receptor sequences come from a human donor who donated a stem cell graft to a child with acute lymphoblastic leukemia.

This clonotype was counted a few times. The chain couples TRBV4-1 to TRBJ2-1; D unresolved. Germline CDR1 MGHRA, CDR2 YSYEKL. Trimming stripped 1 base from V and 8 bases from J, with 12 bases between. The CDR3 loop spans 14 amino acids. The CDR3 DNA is TGCGCCAGCAGCCAAGTAGTGTATGTACATGAGCAGTTCTTC. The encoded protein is CASSQVVYVHEQFF.

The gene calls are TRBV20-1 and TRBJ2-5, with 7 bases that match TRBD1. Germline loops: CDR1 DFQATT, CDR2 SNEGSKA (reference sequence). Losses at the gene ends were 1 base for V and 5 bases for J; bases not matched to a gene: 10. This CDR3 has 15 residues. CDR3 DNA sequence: TGCAGTGCTAGAGCTAATACAGGGGATGGGGAGACCCAGTACTTC. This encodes CSARANTGDGETQYF.

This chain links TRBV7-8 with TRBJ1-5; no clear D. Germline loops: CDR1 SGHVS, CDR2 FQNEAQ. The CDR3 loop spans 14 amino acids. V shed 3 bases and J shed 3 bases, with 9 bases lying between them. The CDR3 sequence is CASSFRVLNQPQHF. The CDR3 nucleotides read TGTGCCAGCAGCTTCCGGGTCCTCAATCAGCCCCAGCATTTT.

The CDR3 DNA follows: TGTGCCAGCAGCTTATCCCAGGGGAAGACCCAGTACTTC. Encoded protein: CASSLSQGKTQYF. The chain couples TRBV7-3 to TRBJ2-5, with D perhaps matching TRBD1 (6 bases). Trimming shortened V by 2 bases and J by 6 bases, and 10 bases separated the two germline ends. CDR1 is SGHTA, CDR2 FQGTGA, per germline. This CDR3 contains 13 residues.